These T cell receptor beta chains were read from a single sample in a study of blood T cells in healthy people across ages. TCRdb reprocessed the 5' RACE reads via MiXCR and lists one record per CDR3 protein. Of about 640,000 distinct CDR3 sequences listed, 58% are singletons. The specimen was blood. Receptors were obtained from a man between 60 and 75 years old in good health. Each CDR3 is given with its conserved first and last residue. The D gene is left open where the match is weak. A row's size may be missing; if present it is once, few, many or a size class.

J,V,size,D,DNA,CDR3
TRBJ2-1,TRBV7-7,NA,NA,TGTGCCAGCAGCTTAGAGGGGGGCGCGAAGAATGAGCAGTTCTTC,CASSLEGGAKNEQFF
TRBJ2-3,TRBV20-1,once,TRBD2,TGCAGTGCTAGAGATCAGGTGTCTAGCGGGGTTGGTACGCAGTATTTT,CSARDQVSSGVGTQYF
TRBJ2-4,TRBV12-3/TRBV12-4,few,NA,TGTGCCAGCAGTCAAACAGGGACCAAAAACATTCAGTACTTC,CASSQTGTKNIQYF
TRBJ2-1,TRBV6-2/TRBV6-3,NA,TRBD1,TGTGCCAGCAGGGGGACAGGGGCAGGCGATGAGCAGTTCTTC,CASRGTGAGDEQFF
TRBJ2-5,TRBV5-1,NA,TRBD1,TGCGCCAGCAGCCTCGAACAGGGGGCTAGGATTGGTGAGCAGTACTTC,CASSLEQGARIGEQYF
TRBJ2-3,TRBV6-1,NA,TRBD2,TGTGCCAGCAGTCAGGGACTAGCGGGGCCCGTCACAGATACGCAGTATTTT,CASSQGLAGPVTDTQYF
TRBJ1-1,TRBV6-2/TRBV6-3,NA,TRBD1,TGTGCCAGCAGCGCAGGGGGCGTGGAGAACACTGAAGCTTTCTTT,CASSAGGVENTEAFF
TRBJ2-7,TRBV27,few,TRBD1,TGTGCCAGCAGTTTGGGGACAGGGGGGAATGAGCAGTACTTC,CASSLGTGGNEQYF
TRBJ2-1,TRBV5-1,few,TRBD2,TGCGCCAGCAGCCCGTTAGCGGGACCGTTGGGCAATGAGCAGTTCTTC,CASSPLAGPLGNEQFF
TRBJ2-7,TRBV20-1,few,TRBD2,TGCAGTGCTACCCCTAGCGGGGGGCTCCTCTACGAACCGTACTTC,CSATPSGGLLYEPYF
TRBJ2-2,TRBV20-1,NA,TRBD2,TGCAGTGCTAGAGATTGGCGGGGGGGGCATGGCGGGGAGCTGTTTTTT,CSARDWRGGHGGELFF
TRBJ2-1,TRBV27,once,NA,TGTGCCAGCAGTCCTGACTGGGCGAATGAGCAGTTCTTC,CASSPDWANEQFF
TRBJ1-2,TRBV2,once,NA,TGTGCCAGCAGTGATGGGCTAGGCTACACCTTC,CASSDGLGYTF
TRBJ2-5,TRBV20-1,NA,NA,TGCAGTGCTGGGGACACGGAGTACTTC,CSAGDTEYF
TRBJ2-5,TRBV15,NA,TRBD1,TGTGCCACCAGCAGACCGGGACAGGGTTCGCATGAGCAGTACTTC,CATSRPGQGSHEQYF
TRBJ2-7,TRBV28,NA,TRBD2,TGTGCCAGCAGTTTCCCCAAGCGGGAGTGGTCCTACAATGAGCAGTACTTC,CASSFPKREWSYNEQYF
TRBJ2-7,TRBV27,NA,NA,TGTGCCAGCAAACGGGGGCCGAGCTCCTACGAGCAGTACTTC,CASKRGPSSYEQYF
TRBJ2-1,TRBV18,once,NA,TGTGCCAGCTCGTCGGACTTAAACAATGAGCAGTTCTTC,CASSSDLNNEQFF
TRBJ2-3,TRBV11-1,NA,NA,TGTGCCAGCAGCTTAACCAATATTGGTGGTACGCAGTATTTT,CASSLTNIGGTQYF
TRBJ2-1,TRBV10-3,NA,NA,TGTGCCATCAGTGATCCTAGCTACAATGAGCAGTTCTTC,CAISDPSYNEQFF
TRBJ2-4,TRBV10-2,few,NA,TGCGCCAGCAGTGCGGGCAGGGGGGGAAACATTCAGTACTTC,CASSAGRGGNIQYF
TRBJ2-7,TRBV6-1,NA,NA,TGTGCCAGCAGTGAATTTCGGCCCGCGGAGCAGTACTTC,CASSEFRPAEQYF
TRBJ1-2,TRBV4-1,NA,TRBD1,TGCGCCAGCAGCCAAGGGGACAGGGACTATGGCTACACCTTC,CASSQGDRDYGYTF
TRBJ2-1,TRBV6-1,NA,NA,TGTGCCAGCATGGGGCTTAATGAGCAGTTCTTC,CASMGLNEQFF
TRBJ1-2,TRBV27,few,TRBD1,TGTGCCAGCAGTTACGGGACAGGCTATGGCTACACCTTC,CASSYGTGYGYTF
TRBJ2-1,TRBV6-6,NA,NA,TGTGCCAGCAGTGGGGGGGCCGGGAATGAGCAGTTCTTC,CASSGGAGNEQFF
TRBJ2-7,TRBV10-3,NA,NA,TGTGCCATCAGTGAGGCGGGCCGCTACGAGCAGTACTTC,CAISEAGRYEQYF
TRBJ2-3,TRBV4-1,NA,NA,TGCGCCAGCAGCCAATACCGACTACCAGGGACGCGCACAGATACGCAGTATTTT,CASSQYRLPGTRTDTQYF
TRBJ2-3,TRBV18,few,TRBD1,TGTGCCAGCTCACCACCACCAAGACAGGGGTTTACAGATACGCAGTATTTT,CASSPPPRQGFTDTQYF
TRBJ2-6,TRBV24-1,NA,NA,TGTGCCACCAGTGATCCGCCCTCTGGGGCCAACGTCCTGACTTTC,CATSDPPSGANVLTF
TRBJ1-1,TRBV21-1,NA,NA,TGTGCCAGCAGCCCCGGAGGACAGCAGAACACTGAAGCTTTCTTT,CASSPGGQQNTEAFF
TRBJ2-1,TRBV29-1,few,NA,TGCAGCGTTGAGGGGGTGGCGTCCGGTGAGCAGTTCTTC,CSVEGVASGEQFF
TRBJ2-5,TRBV20-1,few,TRBD1,TGCAGTGCCAAGGGACAGCTAGAGACCCAGTACTTC,CSAKGQLETQYF
TRBJ1-1,TRBV6-2/TRBV6-3,NA,TRBD1,TGTGCCAGCGGGGGGACAGTACCCACTGAAGCTTTCTTT,CASGGTVPTEAFF
TRBJ2-5,TRBV3-1,few,NA,TGTGCCAGCAGCTACTACCAAGAGACCCAGTACTTC,CASSYYQETQYF
TRBJ1-6,TRBV20-1,once,TRBD1,TGCAGTGCTAGAGATAAAAGGACAGGGGGTAATTCACCCCTCCACTTT,CSARDKRTGGNSPLHF
TRBJ1-2,TRBV20-1,NA,NA,TGCAGTGCTCTTCTATCCGACAGAGTCTATGGCTACACCTTC,CSALLSDRVYGYTF
TRBJ2-1,TRBV20-1,few,TRBD2,TGCAGTGCTAGAGAGGCTAGCGGGGGGTACAATGAGCAGTTCTTC,CSAREASGGYNEQFF
TRBJ2-7,TRBV28,few,NA,TGTGCCTTCGGTACCTCCTACGAGCAGTACTTC,CAFGTSYEQYF
TRBJ1-5,TRBV6-1,NA,TRBD1,TGTGCCAGCAGGAACCGACAGGGCTCCAATCAGCCCCAGCATTTT,CASRNRQGSNQPQHF
TRBJ2-7,TRBV12-5,NA,TRBD1,TGTGCTAGTGGTTTAAGGGACAGGGCCGAGCAGTACTTC,CASGLRDRAEQYF
TRBJ2-4,TRBV11-3,NA,TRBD2,TGTGCCAGCAGCTTAGATGGACCGGGAGGATACAATGAGCAGTACTTC,CASSLDGPGGYNEQYF
TRBJ2-7,TRBV5-1,few,NA,TGCGCCAGCAGCTTAGGACGGCCGAGCTCCTACGAGCAGTACTTC,CASSLGRPSSYEQYF
TRBJ2-3,TRBV12-3/TRBV12-4,many,NA,TGTGCCAGCAGTCCCTCCCAGGGGGATACGCAGTATTTT,CASSPSQGDTQYF
TRBJ1-5,TRBV20-1,NA,NA,TGCAGTGCTAGCAGCACCGGGTATAGCAATCAGCCCCAGCATTTT,CSASSTGYSNQPQHF
TRBJ2-6,TRBV15,NA,NA,TGTGCCACCACCCAGGGTGGCTCTGGGGCCAACGTCCTGACTTTC,CATTQGGSGANVLTF
TRBJ2-3,TRBV7-2,NA,TRBD2,TGTGCCAGCAGCGTACTAGCGGGTGTTACAGATACGCAGTATTTT,CASSVLAGVTDTQYF
TRBJ2-3,TRBV4-1,few,TRBD1,TGCGCCAGCAGCCCTTGGGACAGGGGGCGAACAGATACGCAGTATTTT,CASSPWDRGRTDTQYF
TRBJ1-2,TRBV9,NA,NA,TGTGCCAGCAGCGTAGATGCAGGGAACCATGGCTACACCTTC,CASSVDAGNHGYTF
TRBJ2-5,TRBV28,NA,TRBD1,TGTGCCGGCAGTTTAACAGGGGGCGCGGGAGAGACCCAGTACTTC,CAGSLTGGAGETQYF
TRBJ2-6,TRBV13,NA,TRBD1,TGTGCCAGCAGCTCGATGGGACAGGGAATCTCTGGGGCCAACGTCCTGACTTTC,CASSSMGQGISGANVLTF
TRBJ2-3,TRBV7-8,NA,TRBD2,TGTGCCAGCAGCTTCGGGACTAGCGGGGGGGCCTCAACAGATACGCAGTATTTT,CASSFGTSGGASTDTQYF
TRBJ2-7,TRBV6-1,NA,TRBD1,TGTGCCAGCAGTGAACCCGGGACAGGGGCCTACGAGCAGTACTTC,CASSEPGTGAYEQYF
TRBJ1-3,TRBV12-3/TRBV12-4,NA,TRBD1,TGTGCCAGCAGTTTAGGCGGGACAGCGCCAAACACCATATATTTT,CASSLGGTAPNTIYF
TRBJ2-5,TRBV14,many,NA,TGTGCCAGCAGCGGAGGAGGGGGAGGAGAGACCCAGTACTTC,CASSGGGGGETQYF
TRBJ2-7,TRBV20-1,few,TRBD2,TGCAGTGCTAGAGATATCGGGGGGGCTTACGAGCAGTACTTC,CSARDIGGAYEQYF
TRBJ2-5,TRBV9,many,NA,TGTGCCAGCAGCGTAGGGAAAGGGAACCAAGAGACCCAGTACTTC,CASSVGKGNQETQYF